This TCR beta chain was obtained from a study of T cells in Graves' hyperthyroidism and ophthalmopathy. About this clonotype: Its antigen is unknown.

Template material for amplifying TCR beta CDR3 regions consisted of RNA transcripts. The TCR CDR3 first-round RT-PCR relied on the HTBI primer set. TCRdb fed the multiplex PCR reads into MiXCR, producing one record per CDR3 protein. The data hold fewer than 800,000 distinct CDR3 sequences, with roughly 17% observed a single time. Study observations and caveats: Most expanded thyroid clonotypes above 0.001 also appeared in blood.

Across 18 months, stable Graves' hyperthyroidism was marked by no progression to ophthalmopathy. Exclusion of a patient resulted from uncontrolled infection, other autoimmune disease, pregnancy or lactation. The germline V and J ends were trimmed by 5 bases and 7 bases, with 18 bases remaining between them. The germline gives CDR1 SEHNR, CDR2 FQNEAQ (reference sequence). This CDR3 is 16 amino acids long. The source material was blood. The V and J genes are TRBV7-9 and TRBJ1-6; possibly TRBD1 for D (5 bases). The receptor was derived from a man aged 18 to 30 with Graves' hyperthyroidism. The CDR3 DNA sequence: TGTGCCAGCAGCCAGGGATTTGAAAGGGAAAATTCACCCCTCCACTTT. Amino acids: CASSQGFERENSPLHF.